One and the same sample provided the 3 T cell receptor beta chains below, sequenced in a study of breast tumors, draining lymph nodes, adjacent tissues. In TCRdb, the multiplex PCR reads were re-called with MiXCR into one record per CDR3 protein. This table holds over 150,000 distinct CDR3 sequences, 25% to 40% found once. Axillary draining lymph nodes of breast cancer patients supplied the node samples. Specimen: axillary lymph node tissue. The origin of the receptors is a female donor with breast cancer. Some clones in this sample may be carry-over from other donors' samples.

On this clonotype: Just one base apart from a much larger clone, this may be a read error. The rearrangement uses TRBV7-8 and TRBJ2-5; 13 nucleotides agree with TRBD2. From germline, CDR1 is SGHVS and CDR2 FQNEAQ. The CDR3 spans 17 residues. The CDR3 DNA reads as TGTGCCGGCAGCTTAGTTCCGGGACTAGCGGGAATGGAGCCCCAGTACTTC. Translating it yields CAGSLVPGLAGMEPQYF.

As to this clonotype: The DNA is left out, because the CDR3 cannot be placed on it with certainty; the CDR3 is given as TCRdb lists it. V usage is TRBV5-1 and J usage is TRBJ2-7. Germline CDR1 SGHRS, CDR2 YFSETQ. A total of 19 residues make up the CDR3, ends included. CDR3 loop: CASSFYICSAHATSYEQYF.

This clonotype was picked up many times. The junction differs from germline at one of its ends, possibly a read error. The genes are TRBV7-8 and TRBJ1-2; a weak D match, TRBD1 (5 bases). CDR1 SGHVS and CDR2 FQNEAQ come from the germline V gene. There are 15 residues in the CDR3. CDR3 sequence (DNA): TGTGCCAGCAGCCCGCGGACACAAGCTAACTATGGCTACCCCTTC. Its translation is CASSPRTQANYGYPF.